This TCR beta chain was captured by sequencing in a study of blood T cell repertoires in COVID-19. This clone has only a few counts. Generated by immunoSEQ multiplex PCR, the TCRdb table keeps only in-frame clones and is missing some. In the table there are some 150,000 clones, about four fifths of which are singletons. CDR1 MRHNA and CDR2 SNTAGT come from the germline V gene. This CDR3 contains 15 residues. V shed 2 bases and J 7 bases; nucleotides not matched to a gene: 8. Sequenced input: peripheral blood. J is TRBJ1-2 and V is TRBV6-4; 9 bases match TRBD1. This TCR came from a woman older than 75 with acute or convalescent COVID-19. CDR3 loop: CASSDGQGRVSGYTF. The CDR3 region has the DNA TGTGCCAGCAGTGACGGACAGGGGAGAGTCTCTGGCTACACCTTC.